This T cell receptor (beta chain) appears in the sequencing data of a study of CD8 T cells in Susac syndrome. Random hexamers served to reverse transcribe roughly 0.45 to 1 ug RNA. Amplification of TCR beta CDR3 by immunoSEQ multiplex PCR spanned 54 Vbeta and 13 Jbeta. TCRdb recomputed calls from the immunoSEQ multiplex PCR reads with MiXCR, one row per CDR3 protein. The table has 50,000 or so distinct CDR3 sequences, 92% seen once. This CDR3 is 15 amino acids long. Per the germline V gene, CDR1 is MNHEY and CDR2 is SMNVEV (reference sequence). V shed 5 bases and J 2 bases; nucleotides not matched to a gene: 8.

The V gene is TRBV27, the J gene TRBJ2-7; 8 bases match TRBD1. Sequencing was done on a sample of CD8+ T cells from PBMCs. This sequence was found in a human donor in good health. CDR3 loop: CASSPQGARAYEQYF. The CDR3 nucleotides are TGTGCCAGCAGTCCTCAGGGGGCCAGGGCCTACGAGCAGTACTTC.